Listed here is a single TCR beta chain. What it binds is not known. The data derive from a study of cytomegalovirus exposure and HLA in healthy donors. Use of 60 Vbeta and 13 Jbeta primers characterized the PCR. Data came from immunoSEQ multiplex PCR; TCRdb stores just in-frame clones and leaves some out. The sample lists 95,000 to 100,000 clones, about three quarters occurring once. Study results and limitations: The availability of immune exposure information extended only to CMV serostatus. There were several of the most significant clusters that appeared linked to common viral pathogens in a later analysis.

Sequenced: PBMCs. The receptor comes from a man aged 55 to 69 in good health and CMV-seropositive.

This CDR3 is CAISDYGPYNEQFF. In DNA form, the CDR3 reads TGTGCCATCAGTGATTATGGGCCCTACAATGAGCAGTTCTTC. J is TRBJ2-1 and V is TRBV10-3; no definite D call. This CDR3 is built from 14 residues. Deletions cut 3 bases from V and 2 bases from J, with 8 bases between. The germline V gene has CDR1 ENHRY and CDR2 SYGVKD.